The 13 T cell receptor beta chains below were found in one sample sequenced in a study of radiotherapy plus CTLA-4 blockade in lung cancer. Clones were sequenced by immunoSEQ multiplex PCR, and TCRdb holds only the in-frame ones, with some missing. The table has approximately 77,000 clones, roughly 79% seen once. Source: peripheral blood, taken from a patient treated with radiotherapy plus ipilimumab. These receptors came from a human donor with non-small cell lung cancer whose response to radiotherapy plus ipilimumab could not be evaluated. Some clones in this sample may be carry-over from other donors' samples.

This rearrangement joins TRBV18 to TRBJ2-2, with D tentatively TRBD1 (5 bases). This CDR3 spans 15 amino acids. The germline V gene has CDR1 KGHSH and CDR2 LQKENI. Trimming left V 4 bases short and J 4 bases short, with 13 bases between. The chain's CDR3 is CASSRRQGPTGELFF. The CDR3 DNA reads TGTGCCAGCTCACGACGCCAGGGCCCCACCGGGGAGCTGTTTTTT.

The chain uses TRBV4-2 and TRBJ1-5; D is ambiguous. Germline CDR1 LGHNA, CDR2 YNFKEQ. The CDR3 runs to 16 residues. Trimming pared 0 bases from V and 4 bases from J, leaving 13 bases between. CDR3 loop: CASSQEWQAVNQPQHF. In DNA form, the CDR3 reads TGTGCCAGCAGCCAAGAGTGGCAGGCTGTAAATCAGCCCCAGCATTTT.

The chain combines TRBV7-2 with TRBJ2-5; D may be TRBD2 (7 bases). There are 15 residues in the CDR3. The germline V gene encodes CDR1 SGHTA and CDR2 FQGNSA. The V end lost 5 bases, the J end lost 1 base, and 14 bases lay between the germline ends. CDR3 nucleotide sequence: TGTGCCAGCAGCACAGGGAGGGGGATCCAAGAGACCCAGTACTTC. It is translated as CASSTGRGIQETQYF.

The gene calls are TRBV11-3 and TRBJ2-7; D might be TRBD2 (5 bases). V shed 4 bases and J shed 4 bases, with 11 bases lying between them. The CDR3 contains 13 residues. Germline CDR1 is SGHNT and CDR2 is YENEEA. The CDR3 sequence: CASSSGRGYEQYF. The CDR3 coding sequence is TGTGCCAGCAGCTCGGGCCGCGGGTACGAGCAGTACTTC.

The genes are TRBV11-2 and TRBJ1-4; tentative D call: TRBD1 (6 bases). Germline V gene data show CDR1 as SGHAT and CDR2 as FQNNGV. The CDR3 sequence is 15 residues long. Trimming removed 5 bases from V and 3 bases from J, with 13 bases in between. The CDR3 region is CASSMQGQANEKLFF. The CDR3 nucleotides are TGTGCCAGCAGCATGCAGGGGCAGGCTAATGAAAAACTGTTTTTT.

The CDR3 reads CASSLRDWRNEQFF. Written as DNA, the CDR3 is TGTGCCAGCAGCCTCCGGGACTGGCGAAATGAGCAGTTCTTC. The genes are TRBV9 and TRBJ2-1; TRBD2 might be the D (6 bases). The CDR3 sequence is 14 residues long. V was clipped by 4 bases and J by 7 bases, with 15 bases between them. The germline V gene encodes CDR1 SGDLS and CDR2 YYNGEE.

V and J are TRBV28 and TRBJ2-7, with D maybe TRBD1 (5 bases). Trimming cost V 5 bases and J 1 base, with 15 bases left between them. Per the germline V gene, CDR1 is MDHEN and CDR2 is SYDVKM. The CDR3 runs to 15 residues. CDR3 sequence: CASSGQGALSYEQYF. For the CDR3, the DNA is TGTGCCAGCAGTGGGCAGGGCGCCCTTTCCTACGAGCAGTACTTC.

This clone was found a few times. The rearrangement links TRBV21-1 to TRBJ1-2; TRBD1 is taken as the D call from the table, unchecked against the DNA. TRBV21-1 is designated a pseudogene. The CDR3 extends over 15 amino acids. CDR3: CASSKRGREVYGYTF. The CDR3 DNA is TGTGCCAGCAGCAAAAGAGGCAGGGAAGTCTATGGCTACACCTTC.

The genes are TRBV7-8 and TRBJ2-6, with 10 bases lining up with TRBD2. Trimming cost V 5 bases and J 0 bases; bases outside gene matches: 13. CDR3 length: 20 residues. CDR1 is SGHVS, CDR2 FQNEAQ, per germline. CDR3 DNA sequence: TGTGCCAGCAGCAAAGGGTCCGGCCTAGCGGGGGACTCTGGGGCCAACGTCCTGACTTTC. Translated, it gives CASSKGSGLAGDSGANVLTF.

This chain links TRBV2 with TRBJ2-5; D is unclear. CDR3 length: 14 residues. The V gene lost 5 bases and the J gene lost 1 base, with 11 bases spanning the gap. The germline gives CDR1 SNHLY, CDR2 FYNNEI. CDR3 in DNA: TGTGCCAGCAGTTCTGGGCGTTTCCAAGAGACCCAGTACTTC. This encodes CASSSGRFQETQYF.

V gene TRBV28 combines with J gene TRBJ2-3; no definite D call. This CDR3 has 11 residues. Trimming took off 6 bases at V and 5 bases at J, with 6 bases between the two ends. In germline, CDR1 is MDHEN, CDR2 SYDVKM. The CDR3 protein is CASSPLDTQYF. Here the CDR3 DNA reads TGTGCCAGCAGCCCCTTAGATACGCAGTATTTT.

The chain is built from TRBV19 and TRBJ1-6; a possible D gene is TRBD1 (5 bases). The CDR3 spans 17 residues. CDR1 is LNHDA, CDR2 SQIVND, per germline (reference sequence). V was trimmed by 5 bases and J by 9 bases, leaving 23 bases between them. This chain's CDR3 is CASSPKPAGKDVSPLHF. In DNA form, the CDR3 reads TGTGCCAGTAGTCCCAAACCCGCAGGGAAGGATGTTTCACCCCTCCACTTT.

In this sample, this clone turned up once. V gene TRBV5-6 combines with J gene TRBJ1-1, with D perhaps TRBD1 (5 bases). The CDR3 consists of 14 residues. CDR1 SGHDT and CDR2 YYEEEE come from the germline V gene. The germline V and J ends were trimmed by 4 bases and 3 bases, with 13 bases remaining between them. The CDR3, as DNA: TGTGCCAGCAGCCCCCAGGGATCCGACACTGAAGCTTTCTTT. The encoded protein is CASSPQGSDTEAFF.